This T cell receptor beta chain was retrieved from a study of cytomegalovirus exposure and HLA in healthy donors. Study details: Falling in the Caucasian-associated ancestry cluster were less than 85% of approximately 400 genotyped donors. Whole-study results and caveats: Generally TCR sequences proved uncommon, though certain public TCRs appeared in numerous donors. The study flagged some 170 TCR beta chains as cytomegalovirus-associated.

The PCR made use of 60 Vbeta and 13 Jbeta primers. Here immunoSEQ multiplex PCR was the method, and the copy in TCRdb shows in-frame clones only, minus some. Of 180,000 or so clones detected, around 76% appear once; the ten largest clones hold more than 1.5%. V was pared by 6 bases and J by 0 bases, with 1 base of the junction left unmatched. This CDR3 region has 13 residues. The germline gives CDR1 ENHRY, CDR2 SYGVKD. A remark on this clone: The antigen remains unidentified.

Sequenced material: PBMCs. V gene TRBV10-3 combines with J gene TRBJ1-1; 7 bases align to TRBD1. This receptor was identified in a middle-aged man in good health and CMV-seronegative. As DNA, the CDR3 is TGTGCCATCAGGGGACAGTTGAACACTGAAGCTTTCTTT. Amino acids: CAIRGQLNTEAFF.